The 4 T cell receptor beta chains below were found in one sample sequenced in a study of identical twins. TCRdb re-called the 5' RACE reads through MiXCR, storing one row per CDR3 protein. The sample holds about 260,000 distinct CDR3 sequences, approximately 7% seen once. These same records also appear under a second study, on yellow fever vaccine responses in identical twins.

The sequenced sample was memory (CD45RO+) T cells sorted from blood. The receptors originated from a woman aged 18 to 35 in good health.

This clonotype was seen more than once but under ten times. The chain recombines TRBV28 with TRBJ1-2; D is possibly TRBD1 (5 bases). The germline V gene has CDR1 MDHEN and CDR2 SYDVKM. Trimming took 2 bases from V and 8 from J, leaving 18 bases between them. The CDR3 has 15 amino acids. This CDR3 is CASSLPQTGWGGYTF. The CDR3 DNA reads TGTGCCAGCAGTTTACCGCAAACAGGATGGGGCGGCTACACCTTC.

The rearrangement uses TRBV6-1 and TRBJ1-1, with 7 bases lining up with TRBD1. In germline, CDR1 is MNHNS, CDR2 SASEGT. CDR3 length: 15 residues. With V trimmed by 7 bases and J by 2 bases, 10 bases remained unmatched. The chain's CDR3 is CASMTMGQPNTEAFF. The DNA for the CDR3 is TGTGCCAGCATGACGATGGGACAGCCTAACACTGAAGCTTTCTTT.

The rearrangement joins TRBV5-1 to TRBJ1-4; D is uncertain. Germline values: CDR1 SGHRS, CDR2 YFSETQ. V lost 0 bases, J lost 1 base, and 7 bases lay in between. The CDR3 is 15 residues long. CDR3 in DNA: TGCGCCAGCAGCTTGGATGGGAGAACTAATGAAAAACTGTTTTTT. It specifies CASSLDGRTNEKLFF.

This clonotype was recorded at least ten times. The rearrangement links TRBV20-1 to TRBJ2-2; 9 bases align to TRBD2. The V segment lost 0 bases and the J segment 3 bases; nucleotides outside the gene matches: 5. CDR1 is DFQATT and CDR2 is SNEGSKA in the germline V gene (reference sequence). This CDR3 has 16 residues. CDR3 DNA sequence: TGCAGTGCTAGAGATGGCCTAGCGGGGCACACCGGGGAGCTGTTTTTT. Translated, it gives CSARDGLAGHTGELFF.